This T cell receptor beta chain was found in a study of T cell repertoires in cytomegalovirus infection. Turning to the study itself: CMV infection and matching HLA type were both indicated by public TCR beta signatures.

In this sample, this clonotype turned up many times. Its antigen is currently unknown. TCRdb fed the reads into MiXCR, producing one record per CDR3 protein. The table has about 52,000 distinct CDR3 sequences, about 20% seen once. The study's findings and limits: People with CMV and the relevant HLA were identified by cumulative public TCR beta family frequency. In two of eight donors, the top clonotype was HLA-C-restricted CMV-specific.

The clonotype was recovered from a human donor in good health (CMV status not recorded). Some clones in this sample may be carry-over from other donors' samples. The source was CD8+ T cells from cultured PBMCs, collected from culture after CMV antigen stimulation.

The CDR3 region has the DNA TGTGCCAGCAGCTTAGGCGAGCGGTGGGTCGATGAGCAGTTCTTC. This gives the protein CASSLGERWVDEQFF. This chain joins TRBV7-2 and TRBJ2-1; TRBD2 is a possible D gene (5 bases). The V end was cut by 1 base, the J end by 8 bases, with 15 bases between. The germline V gene encodes CDR1 SGHTA and CDR2 FQGNSA. The CDR3 has 15 residues.